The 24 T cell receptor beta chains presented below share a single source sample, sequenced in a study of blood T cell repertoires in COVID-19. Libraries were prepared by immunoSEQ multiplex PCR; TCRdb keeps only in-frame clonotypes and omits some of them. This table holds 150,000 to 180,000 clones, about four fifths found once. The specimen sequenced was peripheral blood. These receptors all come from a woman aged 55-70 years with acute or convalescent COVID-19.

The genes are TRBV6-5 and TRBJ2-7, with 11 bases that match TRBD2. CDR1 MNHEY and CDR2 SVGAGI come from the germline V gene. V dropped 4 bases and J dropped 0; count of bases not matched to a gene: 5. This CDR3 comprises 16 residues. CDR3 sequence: CASSSPTSGISYEQYV. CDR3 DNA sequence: TGTGCCAGCAGTTCACCGACTAGCGGGATCTCCTACGAGCAGTACGTC.

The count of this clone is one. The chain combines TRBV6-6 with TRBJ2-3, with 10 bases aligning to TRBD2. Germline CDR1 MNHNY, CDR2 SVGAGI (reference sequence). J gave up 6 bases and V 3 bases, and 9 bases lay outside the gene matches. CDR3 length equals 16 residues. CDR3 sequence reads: CASSYSSGGVLDTQYF. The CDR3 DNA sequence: TGTGCCAGCAGTTATTCTAGCGGGGGAGTCCTTGATACGCAGTATTTT.

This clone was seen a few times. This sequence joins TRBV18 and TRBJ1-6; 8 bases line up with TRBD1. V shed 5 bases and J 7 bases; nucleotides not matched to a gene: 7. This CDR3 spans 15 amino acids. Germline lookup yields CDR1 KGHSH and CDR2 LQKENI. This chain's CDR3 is CASSYDRGGNSPLHF. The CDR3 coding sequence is TGTGCCAGCTCATATGACAGGGGTGGAAATTCACCCCTCCACTTT.

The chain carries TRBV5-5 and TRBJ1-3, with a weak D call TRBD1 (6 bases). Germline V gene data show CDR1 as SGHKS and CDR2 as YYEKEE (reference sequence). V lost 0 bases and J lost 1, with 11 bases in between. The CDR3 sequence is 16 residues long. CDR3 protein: CASSLGQGFSGNTIYF. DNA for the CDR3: TGTGCCAGCAGCTTGGGGCAGGGGTTTTCTGGAAACACCATATATTTT.

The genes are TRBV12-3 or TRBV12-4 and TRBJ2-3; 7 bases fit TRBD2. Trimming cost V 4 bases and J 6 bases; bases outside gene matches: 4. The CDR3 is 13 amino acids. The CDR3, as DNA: TGTGCCAGCAGTTCCGGGGACTATGATACGCAGTATTTT. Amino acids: CASSSGDYDTQYF.

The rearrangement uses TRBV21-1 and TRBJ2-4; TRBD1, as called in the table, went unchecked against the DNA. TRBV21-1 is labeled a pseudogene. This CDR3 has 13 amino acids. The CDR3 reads CASSPRQGNIQYF. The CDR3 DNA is TGTGCCAGCAGCCCGAGGCAGGGAAACATTCAGTACTTC.

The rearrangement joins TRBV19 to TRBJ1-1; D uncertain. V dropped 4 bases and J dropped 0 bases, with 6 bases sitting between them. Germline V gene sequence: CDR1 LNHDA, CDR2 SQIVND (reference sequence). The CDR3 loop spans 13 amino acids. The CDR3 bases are TGTGCCAGTAGTAGCCAGGTGAACACTGAAGCTTTCTTT. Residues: CASSSQVNTEAFF.

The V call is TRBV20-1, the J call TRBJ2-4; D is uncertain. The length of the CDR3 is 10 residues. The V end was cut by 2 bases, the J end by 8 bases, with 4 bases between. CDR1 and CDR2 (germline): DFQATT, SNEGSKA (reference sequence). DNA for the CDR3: TGCAGTGCTAGATCGGACATTCAGTACTTC. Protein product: CSARSDIQYF.

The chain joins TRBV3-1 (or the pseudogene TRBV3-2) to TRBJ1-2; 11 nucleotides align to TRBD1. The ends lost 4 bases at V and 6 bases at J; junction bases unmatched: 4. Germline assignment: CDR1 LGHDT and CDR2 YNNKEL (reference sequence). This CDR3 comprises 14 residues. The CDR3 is CASSRGTGGDGYTF. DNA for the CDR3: TGTGCCAGCAGCCGCGGGACAGGGGGAGATGGCTACACCTTC.

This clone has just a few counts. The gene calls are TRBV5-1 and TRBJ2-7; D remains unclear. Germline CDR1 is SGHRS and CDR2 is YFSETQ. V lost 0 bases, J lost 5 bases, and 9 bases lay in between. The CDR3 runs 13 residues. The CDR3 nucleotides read TGCGCCAGCAGCTTGGTGGGTCGGGACGAGCAGTACTTC. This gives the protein CASSLVGRDEQYF.

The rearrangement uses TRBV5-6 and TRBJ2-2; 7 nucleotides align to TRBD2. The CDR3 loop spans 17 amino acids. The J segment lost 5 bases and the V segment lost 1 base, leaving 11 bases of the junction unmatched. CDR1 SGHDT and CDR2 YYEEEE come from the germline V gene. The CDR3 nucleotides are TGTGCCAGCAGCTTGCGCCACCGGGACTACACAACCGGGGAGCTGTTTTTT. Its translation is CASSLRHRDYTTGELFF. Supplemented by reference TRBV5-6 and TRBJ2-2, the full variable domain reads DAGVTQSPTHLIKTRGQQVTLRCSPKSGHDTVSWYQQALGQGPQFIFQYYEEEERQRGNFPDRFSGHQFPNYSSELNVNALLLGDSALYLCASSLRHRDYTTGELFFGEGSRLTVL.

The CDR3 sequence is CASSEGRTQTQETQYF. The CDR3 bases are TGTGCCAGCAGTGAAGGGCGGACTCAAACCCAAGAGACCCAGTACTTC. The chain employs TRBV2 and TRBJ2-5; tentatively, D is TRBD2 (5 bases). The CDR3 is 16 amino acids. Trimming removed 1 base at V and 1 base at J, with 13 bases between. Germline values: CDR1 SNHLY, CDR2 FYNNEI.

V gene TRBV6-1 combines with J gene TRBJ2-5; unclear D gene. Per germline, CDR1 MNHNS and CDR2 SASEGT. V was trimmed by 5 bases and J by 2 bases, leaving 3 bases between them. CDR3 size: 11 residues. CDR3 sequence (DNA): TGTGCCAGCAGTTTACAAGAGACCCAGTACTTC. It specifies CASSLQETQYF.

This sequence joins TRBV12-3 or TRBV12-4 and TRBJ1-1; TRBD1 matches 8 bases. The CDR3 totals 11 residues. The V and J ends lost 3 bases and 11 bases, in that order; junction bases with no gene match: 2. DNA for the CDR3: TGTGCCAGCAGTTTGACAGGGGACGCTTTCTTT. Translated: CASSLTGDAFF.

The DNA for the CDR3 is TGTGCCAGCACGTCCCGGAGGGGCCGTTCGGAGGACATTCAGTACTTC. Its translation is CASTSRRGRSEDIQYF. The chain uses TRBV7-9 and TRBJ2-4; TRBD2 might be the D (6 bases). Germline assignment: CDR1 SEHNR and CDR2 FQNEAQ (reference sequence). The ends were cut back, 7 bases at V and 8 bases at J, with 24 bases in the middle. CDR3 length: 16 residues.

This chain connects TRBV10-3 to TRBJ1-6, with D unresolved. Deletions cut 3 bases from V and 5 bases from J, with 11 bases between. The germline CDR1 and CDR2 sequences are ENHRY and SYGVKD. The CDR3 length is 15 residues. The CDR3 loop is CAISDPEPNNSPLHF. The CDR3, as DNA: TGTGCCATCAGTGACCCGGAGCCGAATAATTCACCCCTCCACTTT.

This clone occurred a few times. The CDR3 coding sequence is TGCGCCAGCAGCCATCCGGGACAGGGTAGCACAGATACGCAGTATTTT. Protein: CASSHPGQGSTDTQYF. The chain links TRBV4-1 to TRBJ2-3; TRBD1 agrees at 9 bases. Looked up from germline, CDR1 is MGHRA and CDR2 is YSYEKL. V lost 3 bases, J lost 0 bases, and 4 bases stayed unmatched. This CDR3 comprises 16 residues.

The CDR3 region is CASSSPEEVNYEQYV. The DNA for the CDR3 is TGTGCCAGCAGCTCCCCCGAAGAGGTTAACTACGAGCAGTACGTC. The J gene is TRBJ2-7, the V gene TRBV7-2; D is unclear. This CDR3 has 15 amino acids. Germline CDR1 reads SGHTA; CDR2 reads FQGNSA. Trimming left V 4 bases short and J 3 bases short, with 16 bases between.

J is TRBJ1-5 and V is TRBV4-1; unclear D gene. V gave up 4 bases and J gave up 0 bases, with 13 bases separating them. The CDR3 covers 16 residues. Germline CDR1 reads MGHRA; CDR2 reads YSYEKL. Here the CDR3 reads CASSPNSPGSNQPQHF. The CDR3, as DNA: TGCGCCAGCAGCCCTAATAGTCCCGGTAGCAATCAGCCCCAGCATTTT.

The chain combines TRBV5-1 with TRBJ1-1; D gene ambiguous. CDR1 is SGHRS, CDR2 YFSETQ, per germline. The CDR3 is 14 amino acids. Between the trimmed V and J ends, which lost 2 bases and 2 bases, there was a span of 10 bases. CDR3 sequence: CASSLEVGNTEAFF. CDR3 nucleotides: TGCGCCAGCAGCTTAGAGGTCGGTAACACTGAAGCTTTCTTT. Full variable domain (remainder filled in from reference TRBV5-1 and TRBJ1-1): KAGVTQTPRYLIKTRGQQVTLSCSPISGHRSVSWYQQTPGQGLQFLFEYFSETQRNKGNFPGRFSGRQFSNSRSEMNVSTLELGDSALYLCASSLEVGNTEAFFGQGTRLTVV.

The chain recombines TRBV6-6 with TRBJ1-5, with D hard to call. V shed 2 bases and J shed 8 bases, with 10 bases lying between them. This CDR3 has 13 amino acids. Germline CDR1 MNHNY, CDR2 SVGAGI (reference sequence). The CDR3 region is CASSYRDGEPQHF. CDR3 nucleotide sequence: TGTGCCAGCAGTTACCGGGATGGAGAGCCCCAGCATTTT.

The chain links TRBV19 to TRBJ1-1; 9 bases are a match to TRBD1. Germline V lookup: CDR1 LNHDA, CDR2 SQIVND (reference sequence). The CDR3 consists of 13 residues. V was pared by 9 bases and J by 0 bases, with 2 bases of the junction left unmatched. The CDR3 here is CASGTGMNTEAFF. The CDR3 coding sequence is TGTGCCAGCGGGACAGGGATGAACACTGAAGCTTTCTTT.

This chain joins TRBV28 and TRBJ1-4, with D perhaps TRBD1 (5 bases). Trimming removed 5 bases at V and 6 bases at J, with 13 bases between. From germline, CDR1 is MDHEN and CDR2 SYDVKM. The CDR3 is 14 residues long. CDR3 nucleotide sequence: TGTGCCAGCAGTCCAAGTGTAGGGGATGAAAAACTGTTTTTT. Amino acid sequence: CASSPSVGDEKLFF.

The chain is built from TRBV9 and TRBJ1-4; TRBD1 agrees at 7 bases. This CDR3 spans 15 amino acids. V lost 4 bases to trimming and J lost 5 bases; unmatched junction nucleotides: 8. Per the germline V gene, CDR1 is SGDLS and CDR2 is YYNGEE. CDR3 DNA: TGTGCCAGCAGCACTCGGACAGGTGGAAATGAAAAACTGTTTTTT. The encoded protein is CASSTRTGGNEKLFF. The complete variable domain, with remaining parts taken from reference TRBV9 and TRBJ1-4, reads DSGVTQTPKHLITATGQRVTLRCSPRSGDLSVYWYQQSLDQGLQFLIQYYNGEERAKGNILERFSAQQFPDLHSELNLSSLELGDSALYFCASSTRTGGNEKLFFGSGTQLSVL.